What follows are 3 T cell receptor beta chains derived from one specimen sequenced in a study of T cells in Graves' hyperthyroidism and ophthalmopathy. RNA transcripts were the template for amplifying TCR beta CDR3 regions. A set of HTBI primers served as the primers for a first-round RT-PCR of the TCR CDR3. TCRdb reanalysed the multiplex PCR reads using MiXCR and keeps one entry per CDR3 protein. The sample includes fewer than 350,000 distinct CDR3 sequences, 12% to 15% seen only once; the top ten take 7.9%. The sample consisted of blood. Receptors originate from a woman aged 35 to 49 with Graves' hyperthyroidism.

Ten or more counts support this clonotype. The chain combines TRBV12-5 with TRBJ2-3; D gene unclear. From germline, CDR1 is LGHNT and CDR2 FRNRAP. This CDR3 is built from 12 residues. Deletions cut 2 bases from V and 5 bases from J, with 5 bases between. CDR3 DNA: TGTGCTAGTGGTTTGTTGGGAGATACGCAGTATTTT. This sequence encodes CASGLLGDTQYF.

This clonotype was recorded at least ten times. The chain has TRBV29-1 and TRBJ2-7, with 8 nucleotides matching TRBD2. There are 13 residues in the CDR3. The germline V gene encodes CDR1 SQVTM and CDR2 ANQGSEA. V was clipped by 4 bases and J by 5 bases; unmatched bases: 7. The CDR3 bases are TGCAGCGTTGTGAGCGGGAGAGTAAACGAGCAGTACTTC. Protein sequence: CSVVSGRVNEQYF.

J is TRBJ1-5 and V is TRBV15; D ambiguous. Trimming took 8 bases from V and 5 from J, leaving 13 bases between them. CDR3 length: 13 residues. Germline CDR1 and CDR2: LNHNV and YYDKDF (reference sequence). The CDR3 reads CATRTGLDQPQHF. CDR3 in DNA: TGTGCCACCCGGACCGGGCTGGATCAGCCCCAGCATTTT.